A single sample gave rise to the 32 T cell receptor beta chains below, sequenced in a study of Graves' ophthalmopathy and Graves' hyperthyroidism. The TCR beta CDR3 regions underwent amplification from RNA transcripts. The first-round RT-PCR employed HTBI primers together with the Qiagen OneStep RT-PCR kit. A multiplex PCR was then performed as the second round. In TCRdb, the multiplex PCR reads were re-called with MiXCR into one record per CDR3 protein. The table records almost 750,000 distinct CDR3 sequences, roughly 40% of them present only once. The source material was peripheral blood. All receptors derive from an adult man with Graves' ophthalmopathy.

This clonotype has ten or more counts. The gene calls are TRBV2 and TRBJ2-2, with D possibly being TRBD2 (6 bases). The germline CDR1 and CDR2 sequences are SNHLY and FYNNEI. There are 14 residues in the CDR3. The ends were cut back, 5 bases at V and 6 bases at J, with 13 bases in the middle. The CDR3 spells CASSPREWAGELFF. The CDR3 DNA sequence: TGTGCCAGCAGTCCTCGGGAGTGGGCCGGGGAGCTGTTTTTT.

Comment on this clonotype: This may be a read error, as it is one base from a much larger clone. J is TRBJ2-7 and V is TRBV2, with 9 nucleotides matching TRBD1. In germline, CDR1 is SNHLY, CDR2 FYNNEI. Losses at the gene ends were 6 bases for V and 6 bases for J; bases not matched to a gene: 3. CDR3 length: 12 amino acids. In DNA form, the CDR3 reads TGTGCCAGCAGCCCGACAGGGGGCGAGCAGTACTTC. It specifies CASSPTGGEQYF.

V and J are TRBV2 and TRBJ2-2; D possibly corresponds to TRBD1 (6 bases). V was pared by 6 bases and J by 5 bases, with 10 bases between. The CDR3 runs 13 residues. From germline, CDR1 is SNHLY and CDR2 FYNNEI. As DNA, the CDR3 is TGTGCCAGCAGAAGGACAGCTACCGGGGAGCTGTTTTTT. The encoded protein is CASRRTATGELFF.

Comments on this clonotype: It may be a read error: a sequence one base away is much more abundant. The chain combines TRBV7-6 with TRBJ2-5; 7 bases are a match to TRBD1. This CDR3 has 15 residues. Germline V gene lookup returns CDR1 SGHVS and CDR2 FNYEAQ. The CDR3 is CAGSLGAGGRETQYF. In DNA, the CDR3 is TGTGCCGGCAGCTTGGGGGCAGGGGGACGAGAGACCCAGTACTTC.

This chain uses TRBV19 with TRBJ1-2; 8 nucleotides line up with TRBD1. Looked up from germline, CDR1 is LNHDA and CDR2 is SQIVND (reference sequence). J lost 6 bases, V lost 2 bases, and 8 bases had no gene match. This CDR3 is 15 amino acids long. The CDR3 here is CASSIWGQDINGYTF. DNA of the CDR3: TGTGCCAGTAGTATATGGGGACAGGACATTAATGGCTACACCTTC.

This clonotype was counted at least ten times. The CDR3 coding sequence is TGTGCCAGCAGGCGAACAGGAGACGCTGGGGCCAACGTCCTGACTTTC. Translation: CASRRTGDAGANVLTF. V and J are TRBV5-5 and TRBJ2-6, with D possibly TRBD1 on 5 matching bases. This CDR3 is 16 amino acids long. Between the trimmed V and J ends, which lost 5 bases and 2 bases, there was a span of 14 bases. Germline V CDR1 and CDR2: SGHKS, YYEKEE (reference sequence).

This clonotype was counted ten times or more. This chain links TRBV10-3 with TRBJ1-2, with 7 nucleotides matching TRBD1. V lost 8 bases to trimming and J lost 5 bases; unmatched junction nucleotides: 2. Germline assignment: CDR1 ENHRY and CDR2 SYGVKD. The CDR3 is made up of 11 amino acids. This CDR3 reads CAIWGQYGYTF. The CDR3, as DNA: TGTGCCATCTGGGGACAGTATGGCTACACCTTC.

This clonotype was seen repeatedly, ten times or more. The CDR3 sequence is CASSFVGGTYEQYF. In DNA, the CDR3 is TGTGCCAGCAGCTTTGTGGGGGGCACCTACGAGCAGTACTTC. This chain uses TRBV7-2 with TRBJ2-7; D possibly uses TRBD1 or TRBD2 (6 bases each). From germline, CDR1 is SGHTA and CDR2 FQGNSA. The CDR3 is 14 amino acids. Trimming took 3 bases from V and 2 from J, leaving 11 bases between them.

The gene calls are TRBV9 and TRBJ1-4; a weak D match, TRBD1 (5 bases). V shed 4 bases and J shed 5 bases, with 24 bases lying between them. CDR1 is SGDLS, CDR2 YYNGEE, per germline. CDR3 length: 18 amino acids. CDR3: CASSTKKGPQGKNEKLFF. The CDR3 DNA follows: TGTGCCAGCAGCACAAAGAAGGGACCCCAGGGAAAAAATGAAAAACTGTTTTTT.

This chain connects TRBV14 to TRBJ2-5; no firm D call. Germline CDR1 SGHDN, CDR2 FVKESK. Trimming removed 3 bases from V and 1 base from J, with 6 bases in between. The CDR3 is 13 amino acids. Written as DNA, the CDR3 is TGTGCCAGCAGCCAGTGGGGCCAAGAGACCCAGTACTTC. It codes for CASSQWGQETQYF.

This clonotype was seen a few times. The J gene is TRBJ2-5, the V gene TRBV24-1; 9 bases are shared with TRBD1. V shed 7 bases, J shed 2 bases, and the junction held 13 bases outside the gene matches. The germline CDR1 and CDR2 sequences are KGHDR and SFDVKD. The CDR3 is 17 residues long. DNA of the CDR3: TGTGCCACCAGACCAAACCGGGACAGGGACCTACAAGAGACCCAGTACTTC. It yields the protein CATRPNRDRDLQETQYF.

This CDR3 reads CASSDYRTGETQYF. The DNA for the CDR3 is TGTGCCAGCAGTGATTACCGGACAGGGGAGACCCAGTACTTC. This chain joins TRBV2 and TRBJ2-5; 8 bases are a match to TRBD1. The J segment lost 5 bases and the V segment lost 3 bases, leaving 5 bases of the junction unmatched. The CDR3 covers 14 residues. Looked up from germline, CDR1 is SNHLY and CDR2 is FYNNEI.

This clonotype was seen a few times. This sequence joins TRBV15 and TRBJ2-3, with 8 bases lining up with TRBD1. CDR1 is LNHNV, CDR2 YYDKDF, per germline (reference sequence). J was trimmed by 4 bases and V by 4 bases; bases with no gene match: 4. This CDR3 contains 14 residues. Written as DNA, the CDR3 is TGTGCCACCAGCACAGGGGGCGGCGCAGATACGCAGTATTTT. This encodes CATSTGGGADTQYF.

With respect to this clonotype: Since no conserved phenylalanine or tryptophan closes the CDR3, a read error is the likely cause. The rearrangement uses TRBV29-1 and TRBJ1-1; 7 bases are a match to TRBD1. The junction had 17 bases not matched to a gene; V was cut back by 6 bases and J by 4 bases. Per the germline V gene, CDR1 is SQVTM and CDR2 is ANQGSEA. CDR3 length equals 16 residues. The CDR3 spells CSVEQGQLVGSTEAFL. CDR3 bases: TGCAGCGTCGAGCAGGGACAGTTGGTTGGAAGCACTGAAGCTTTCCTT.

In its sample, this clonotype was seen a few times. The chain is built from TRBV10-1 and TRBJ2-5, with D possibly being TRBD2 (7 bases). This CDR3 comprises 15 residues. V dropped 5 bases and J dropped 2 bases, with 15 bases sitting between them. CDR1 WNHNN and CDR2 SYGVQD come from the germline V gene (reference sequence). The CDR3 nucleotides are TGCGCCAGCAGTTGGGGGGGCGCTGGGCAAGAGACCCAGTACTTC. This gives the protein CASSWGGAGQETQYF.

V gene TRBV2 combines with J gene TRBJ1-3; D not resolved. CDR1 SNHLY and CDR2 FYNNEI come from the germline V gene. V lost 5 bases and J lost 8, with 7 bases in between. CDR3 size: 11 residues. The CDR3 sequence is CASSRRDTIYF. Written as DNA, the CDR3 is TGTGCCAGCAGTCGACGGGACACCATATATTTT.

The table lists this clonotype with a few counts. The genes are TRBV12-3 or TRBV12-4 and TRBJ1-2, with D uncertain. The CDR3 totals 13 residues. Trimming shortened V by 6 bases and J by 4 bases, and 12 bases separated the two germline ends. The CDR3 here is CASRPNSAYGYTF. In DNA form, the CDR3 reads TGTGCCAGCAGACCTAACAGCGCCTATGGCTACACCTTC.

V gene TRBV7-9 combines with J gene TRBJ2-7, with 7 bases matching TRBD1. V trimming: 6 bases; J trimming: 2 bases; junction bases outside the gene matches: 10. Germline V gives CDR1 SEHNR, CDR2 FQNEAQ (reference sequence). The CDR3 sequence is 15 residues long. CDR3 protein: CASSLKTGRTYEQYF. CDR3 nucleotides: TGTGCCAGCAGTTTGAAGACAGGGCGAACCTACGAGCAGTACTTC.

This clonotype has only a few counts. The DNA of the CDR3 is TGTGCCAGCAGTTCCCGGGACGGGAATGAAAAACTGTTTTTT. The encoded protein is CASSSRDGNEKLFF. V usage is TRBV12-3 or TRBV12-4 and J usage is TRBJ1-4, with D perhaps matching TRBD1 (5 bases). This CDR3 spans 14 amino acids. Deletions cut 4 bases from V and 5 bases from J, with 11 bases between.

This clonotype was seen a few times. V and J are TRBV6-5 and TRBJ2-7; maybe TRBD1 (5 bases). The CDR3 totals 12 residues. V was trimmed by 6 bases and J by 3 bases, leaving 9 bases between them. Germline CDR1 MNHEY, CDR2 SVGAGI. In nucleotides, the CDR3 is TGTGCCAGCAGACACCAGGGCTACGAGCAGTACTTC. Encoded protein: CASRHQGYEQYF.

The rearrangement joins TRBV14 to TRBJ2-7, with D perhaps matching TRBD1 or TRBD2 (5 bases each). The CDR3 has 17 amino acids. Germline assignment: CDR1 SGHDN and CDR2 FVKESK. V was shortened by 2 bases and J by 5 bases, with 22 bases between the two germline ends. The CDR3 nucleotides are TGTGCCAGCAGCCAATTTATAGGCCGGGACGGTTTCGACGAGCAGTACTTC. Translation: CASSQFIGRDGFDEQYF.

The CDR3, as DNA: TGTGCCAGCAGCTCATATGGACTAGCGGGAGAAGAGACCCAGTACTTC. Translation gives CASSSYGLAGEETQYF. The chain employs TRBV7-8 and TRBJ2-5, with 13 bases aligning to TRBD2. The CDR3 contains 16 residues. Germline trimming cut 4 bases from V and 3 bases from J; bases unmatched to any gene: 5. Germline loops: CDR1 SGHVS, CDR2 FQNEAQ. Full variable domain (rest looked up from reference TRBV7-8 and TRBJ2-5): GAGVSQSPRYKVAKRGQDVALRCDPISGHVSLFWYQQALGQGPEFLTYFQNEAQLDKSGLPSDRFFAERPEGSVSTLKIQRTQQEDSAVYLCASSSYGLAGEETQYFGPGTRLLVL.

Written as DNA, the CDR3 is TGTGCCAGCAGAGGGACTAGCCCGTCCTACGAGCAGTACTTC. Translating gives CASRGTSPSYEQYF. The V gene is TRBV6-5, the J gene TRBJ2-7; 9 bases map to TRBD2. CDR1 MNHEY and CDR2 SVGAGI come from the germline V gene. CDR3 length equals 14 residues. J was trimmed by 1 base and V by 6 bases; bases with no gene match: 4.

The chain is built from TRBV6-1 and TRBJ1-1; 8 bases match TRBD1. V dropped 5 bases and J dropped 7; count of bases not matched to a gene: 3. Germline loops: CDR1 MNHNS, CDR2 SASEGT. The CDR3 is 12 amino acids. The CDR3 loop reads CASSYGTGEAFF. In DNA, the CDR3 is TGTGCCAGCAGTTACGGGACAGGTGAAGCTTTCTTT.

This chain connects TRBV29-1 to TRBJ2-7; TRBD1 aligns across 7 bases. Trimming cost V 3 bases and J 7 bases; bases outside gene matches: 12. CDR3 size: 14 residues. The germline gives CDR1 SQVTM, CDR2 ANQGSEA. The DNA of the CDR3 is TGCAGCGTTGATAGGCAGGGGGTGGCGAGTGAGCAGTACTTC. It encodes CSVDRQGVASEQYF.

The CDR3 region is CASSLRSSGTNTGELFF. DNA for the CDR3: TGTGCCAGCAGTTTAAGGTCTAGCGGGACGAACACCGGGGAGCTGTTTTTT. V gene TRBV2 combines with J gene TRBJ2-2, with 9 bases that match TRBD2. CDR3 length: 17 residues. V dropped 5 bases and J dropped 0; count of bases not matched to a gene: 7. Per the germline V gene, CDR1 is SNHLY and CDR2 is FYNNEI.

This clonotype came up once. The chain combines TRBV2 with TRBJ1-6; 11 nucleotides match TRBD1. V lost 0 bases, J lost 9 bases, and 4 bases stayed unmatched. This CDR3 has 16 amino acids. CDR1 and CDR2 (germline): SNHLY, FYNNEI. CDR3 residues: CASSEATDRGRSPLHF. The CDR3 DNA sequence: TGTGCCAGCAGTGAAGCGACGGACAGGGGGCGTTCACCCCTCCACTTT.

The chain is built from TRBV20-1 and TRBJ2-7; perhaps TRBD2 as D (5 bases). The CDR3 loop spans 12 amino acids. V shed 3 bases and J shed 2 bases, with 8 bases lying between them. Germline CDR1 and CDR2: DFQATT and SNEGSKA (reference sequence). Here the CDR3 DNA reads TGCAGTGCTAGGGAACTAGCCTACGAGCAGTACTTC. Its translation is CSARELAYEQYF.

Many counts were recorded for this clonotype. The chain joins TRBV27 to TRBJ2-2; D is undetermined. The CDR3 sequence is 13 residues long. Germline CDR1 MNHEY, CDR2 SMNVEV (reference sequence). The V end was cut by 3 bases, the J end by 9 bases, with 11 bases between. CDR3 nucleotide sequence: TGTGCCAGCAGTTTCCGGTCGGGCAGGGAGCTGTTTTTT. The encoded protein is CASSFRSGRELFF.

A remark on this clonotype: This sequence may be a read error, since a much larger clone differs from it by one base. J is TRBJ1-4 and V is TRBV7-2, with D perhaps TRBD1 (5 bases). CDR1 is SGHTA, CDR2 FQGNSA, per germline. This CDR3 contains 15 residues. The CDR3 bases are TGTGCCAGCAGCTCCGGGGGTGGAGGCGGGATGAAACTGCTTTTT. Translated: CASSSGGGGGMKLLF.

There are a few counts of this clonotype. This chain links TRBV27 with TRBJ1-6; tentatively, D is TRBD1 (5 bases). The germline V gene has CDR1 MNHEY and CDR2 SMNVEV (reference sequence). Trimming removed 4 bases at V and 9 bases at J, with 10 bases between. The CDR3 covers 13 residues. The CDR3 DNA follows: TGTGCCAGCAGTTCGACAGTGGGTTCACCCCTCCACTTT. Translation gives CASSSTVGSPLHF.

There are a few counts of this clonotype. The gene calls are TRBV27 and TRBJ2-7; possibly TRBD1 for D (5 bases). The CDR3 has 14 residues. The V end was cut by 3 bases, the J end by 0 bases, with 9 bases between. Germline lookup yields CDR1 MNHEY and CDR2 SMNVEV (reference sequence). The CDR3 nucleotides are TGTGCCAGCAGTTTTTCCAGGGTCTCCTACGAGCAGTACTTC. Protein sequence: CASSFSRVSYEQYF.